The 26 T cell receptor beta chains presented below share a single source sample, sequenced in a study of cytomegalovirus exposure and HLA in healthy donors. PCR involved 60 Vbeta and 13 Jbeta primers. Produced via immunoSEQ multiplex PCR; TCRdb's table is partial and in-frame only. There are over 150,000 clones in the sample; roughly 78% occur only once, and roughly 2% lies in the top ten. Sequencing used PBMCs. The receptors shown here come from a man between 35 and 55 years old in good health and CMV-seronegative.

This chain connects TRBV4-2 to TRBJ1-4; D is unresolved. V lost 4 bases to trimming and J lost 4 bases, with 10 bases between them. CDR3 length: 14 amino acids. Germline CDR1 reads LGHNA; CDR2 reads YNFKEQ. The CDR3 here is CASSLGSLNEKLFF. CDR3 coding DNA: TGTGCCAGCAGCCTGGGCAGCCTTAATGAAAAACTGTTTTTT.

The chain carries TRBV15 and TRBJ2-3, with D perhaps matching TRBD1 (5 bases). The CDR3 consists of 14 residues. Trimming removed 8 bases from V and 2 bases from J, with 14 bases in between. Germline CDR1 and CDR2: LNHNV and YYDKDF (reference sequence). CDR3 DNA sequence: TGTGCCACCCTTCTGGGGCCCAACACAGATACGCAGTATTTT. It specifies CATLLGPNTDTQYF.

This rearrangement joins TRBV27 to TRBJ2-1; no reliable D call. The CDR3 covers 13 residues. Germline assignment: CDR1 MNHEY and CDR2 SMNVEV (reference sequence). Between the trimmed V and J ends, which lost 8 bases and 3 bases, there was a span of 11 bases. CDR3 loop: CASCAAGYNEQFF. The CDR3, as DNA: TGTGCCAGCTGCGCCGCAGGCTACAATGAGCAGTTCTTC.

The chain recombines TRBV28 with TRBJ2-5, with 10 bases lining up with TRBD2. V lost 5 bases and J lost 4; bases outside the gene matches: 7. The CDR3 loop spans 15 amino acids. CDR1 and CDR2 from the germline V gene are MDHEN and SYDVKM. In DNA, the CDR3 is TGTGCCAGCAGTGCCCCTAGCGGGAGAGGAGAGACCCAGTACTTC. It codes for CASSAPSGRGETQYF.

CDR3 sequence reads: CASSREREGEQYF. CDR3 bases: TGTGCCAGCAGTAGGGAGCGGGAGGGTGAGCAGTACTTC. The chain has TRBV6-1 and TRBJ2-7; 10 bases map to TRBD2. The V gene's germline CDR1 is MNHNS and CDR2 SASEGT. After removal of 5 bases from V and 7 bases from J, the junction contained 5 bases not matched to a gene. The CDR3 covers 13 residues.

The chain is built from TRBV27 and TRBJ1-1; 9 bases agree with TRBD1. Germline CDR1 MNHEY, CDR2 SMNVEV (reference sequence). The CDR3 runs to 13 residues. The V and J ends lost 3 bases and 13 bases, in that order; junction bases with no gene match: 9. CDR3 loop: CASSFGGQGPDFF. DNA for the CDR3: TGTGCCAGCAGTTTTGGAGGACAGGGGCCTGATTTCTTT.

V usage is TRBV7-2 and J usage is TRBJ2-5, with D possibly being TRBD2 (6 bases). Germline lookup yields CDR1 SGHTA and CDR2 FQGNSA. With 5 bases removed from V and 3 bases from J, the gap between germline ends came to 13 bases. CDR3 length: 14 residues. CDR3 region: CASSAGLREETQYF. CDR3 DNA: TGTGCCAGCAGCGCGGGACTCAGAGAAGAGACCCAGTACTTC.

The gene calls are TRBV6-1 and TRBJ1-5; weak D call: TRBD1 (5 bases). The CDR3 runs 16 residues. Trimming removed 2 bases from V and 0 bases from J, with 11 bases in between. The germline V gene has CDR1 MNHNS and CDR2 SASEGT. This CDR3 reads CASSEFDSYSNQPQHF. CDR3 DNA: TGTGCCAGCAGTGAATTTGACAGTTATAGCAATCAGCCCCAGCATTTT.

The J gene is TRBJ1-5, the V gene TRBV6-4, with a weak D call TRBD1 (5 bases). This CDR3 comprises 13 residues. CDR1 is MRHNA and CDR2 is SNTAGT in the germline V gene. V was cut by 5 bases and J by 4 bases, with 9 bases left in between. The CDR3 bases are TGTGCCAGCAGTCCAGGGACTAATCAGCCCCAGCATTTT. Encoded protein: CASSPGTNQPQHF.

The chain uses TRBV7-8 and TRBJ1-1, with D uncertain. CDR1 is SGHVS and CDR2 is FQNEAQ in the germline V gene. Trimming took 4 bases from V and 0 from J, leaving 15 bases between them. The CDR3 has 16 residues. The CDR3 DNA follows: TGTGCCAGCAGCTGGAGGCGTGGGAGCTTGAACACTGAAGCTTTCTTT. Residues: CASSWRRGSLNTEAFF. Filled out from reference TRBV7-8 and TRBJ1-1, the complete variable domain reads GAGVSQSPRYKVAKRGQDVALRCDPISGHVSLFWYQQALGQGPEFLTYFQNEAQLDKSGLPSDRFFAERPEGSVSTLKIQRTQQEDSAVYLCASSWRRGSLNTEAFFGQGTRLTVV.

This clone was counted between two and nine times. The CDR3 reads CASSPRTGTPTSGANVLTF. CDR3 bases: TGTGCCAGCAGTCCCCGGACAGGGACTCCCACCTCTGGGGCCAACGTCCTGACTTTC. The rearrangement links TRBV28 to TRBJ2-6; 8 bases map to TRBD1. Trimming cost V 5 bases and J 0 bases; bases outside gene matches: 12. Looked up from germline, CDR1 is MDHEN and CDR2 is SYDVKM. There are 19 residues in the CDR3.

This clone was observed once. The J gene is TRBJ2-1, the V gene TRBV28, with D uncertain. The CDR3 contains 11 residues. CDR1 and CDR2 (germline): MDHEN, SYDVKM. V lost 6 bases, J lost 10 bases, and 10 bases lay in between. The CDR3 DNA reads TGTGCCAGCAGCCCTAGGTTCGAGCAGTTCTTC. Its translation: CASSPRFEQFF.

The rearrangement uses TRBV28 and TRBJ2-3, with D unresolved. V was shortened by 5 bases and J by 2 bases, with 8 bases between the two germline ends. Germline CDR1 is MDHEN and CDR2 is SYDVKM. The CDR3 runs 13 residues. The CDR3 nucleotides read TGTGCCAGCAGTGATGGAGCCACAGATACGCAGTATTTT. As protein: CASSDGATDTQYF.

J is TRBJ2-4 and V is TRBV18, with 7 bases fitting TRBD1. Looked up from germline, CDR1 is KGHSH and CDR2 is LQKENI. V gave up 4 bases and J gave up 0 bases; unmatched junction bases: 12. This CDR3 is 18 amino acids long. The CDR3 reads CASSRLTDRVLAKNIQYF. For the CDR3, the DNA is TGTGCCAGCTCACGCTTAACCGACAGGGTTCTAGCCAAAAACATTCAGTACTTC.

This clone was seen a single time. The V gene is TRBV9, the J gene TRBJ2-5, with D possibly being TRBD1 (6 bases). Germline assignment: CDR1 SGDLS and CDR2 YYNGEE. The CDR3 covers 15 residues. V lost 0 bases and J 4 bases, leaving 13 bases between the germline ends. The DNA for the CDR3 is TGTGCCAGCAGCGTAGCTAGGAGCAGGGGAGAGACCCAGTACTTC. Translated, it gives CASSVARSRGETQYF.

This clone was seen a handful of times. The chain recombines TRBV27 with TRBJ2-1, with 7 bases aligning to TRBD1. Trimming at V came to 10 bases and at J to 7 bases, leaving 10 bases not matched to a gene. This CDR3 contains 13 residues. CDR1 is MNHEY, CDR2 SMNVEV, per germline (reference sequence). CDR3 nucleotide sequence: TGTGCCACATCTTATTACAGGGGTAATGAGCAGTTCTTC. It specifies CATSYYRGNEQFF.

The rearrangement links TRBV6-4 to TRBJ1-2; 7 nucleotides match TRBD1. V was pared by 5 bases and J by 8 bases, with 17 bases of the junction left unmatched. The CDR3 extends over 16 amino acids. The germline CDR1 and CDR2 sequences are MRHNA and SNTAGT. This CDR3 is CASSPFGGQSRKGYTF. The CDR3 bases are TGTGCCAGCAGTCCTTTCGGGGGACAGTCTCGAAAGGGCTACACCTTC.

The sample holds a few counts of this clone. Here the CDR3 reads CASSVLRTSGRGGEQFF. The CDR3 nucleotides read TGTGCCAGCAGTGTCCTCCGGACTAGCGGGAGGGGTGGTGAGCAGTTCTTC. The chain is built from TRBV2 and TRBJ2-1; 15 nucleotides align to TRBD2. Trimming cost V 4 bases and J 9 bases; bases outside gene matches: 10. The V gene's germline CDR1 is SNHLY and CDR2 FYNNEI. The CDR3 is 17 amino acids.

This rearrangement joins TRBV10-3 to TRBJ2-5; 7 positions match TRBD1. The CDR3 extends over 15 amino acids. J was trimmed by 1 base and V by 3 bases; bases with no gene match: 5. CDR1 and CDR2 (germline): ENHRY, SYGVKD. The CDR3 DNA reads TGTGCCATCAGTGAAGCCGGGACAGTCCAAGAGACCCAGTACTTC. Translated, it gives CAISEAGTVQETQYF.

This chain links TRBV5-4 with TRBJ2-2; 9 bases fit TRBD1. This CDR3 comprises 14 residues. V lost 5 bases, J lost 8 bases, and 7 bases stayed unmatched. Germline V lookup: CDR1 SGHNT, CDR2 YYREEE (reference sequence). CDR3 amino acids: CASSPGQGRGELFF. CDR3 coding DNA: TGTGCCAGCAGTCCCGGACAGGGGCGTGGGGAGCTGTTTTTT.

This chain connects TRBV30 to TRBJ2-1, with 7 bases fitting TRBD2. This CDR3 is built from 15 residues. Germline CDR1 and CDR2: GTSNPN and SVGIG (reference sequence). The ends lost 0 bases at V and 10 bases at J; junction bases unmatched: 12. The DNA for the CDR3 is TGTGCCTGGAGTGTACTACAGCGGGGAGGGATGGAGCAGTTCTTC. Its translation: CAWSVLQRGGMEQFF.

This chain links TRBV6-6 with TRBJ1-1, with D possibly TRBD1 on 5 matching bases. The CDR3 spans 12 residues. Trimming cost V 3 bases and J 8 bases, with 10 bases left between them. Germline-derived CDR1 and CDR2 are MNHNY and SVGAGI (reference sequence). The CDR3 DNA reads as TGTGCCAGCAGTTATGATAGGACAGAAGCTTTCTTT. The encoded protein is CASSYDRTEAFF.

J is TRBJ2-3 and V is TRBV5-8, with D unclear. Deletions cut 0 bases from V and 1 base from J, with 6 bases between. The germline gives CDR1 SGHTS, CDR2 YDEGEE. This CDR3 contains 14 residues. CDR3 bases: TGTGCCAGCAGCTTGGCCCCGGGCACAGATACGCAGTATTTT. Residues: CASSLAPGTDTQYF.

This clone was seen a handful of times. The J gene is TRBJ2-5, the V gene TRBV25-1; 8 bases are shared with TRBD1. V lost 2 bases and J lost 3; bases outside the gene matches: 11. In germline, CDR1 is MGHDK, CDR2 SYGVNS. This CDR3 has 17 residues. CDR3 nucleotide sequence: TGTGCCAGCAGTGAAGTCGGATTGGACAGGGTGGAAGAGACCCAGTACTTC. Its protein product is CASSEVGLDRVEETQYF.

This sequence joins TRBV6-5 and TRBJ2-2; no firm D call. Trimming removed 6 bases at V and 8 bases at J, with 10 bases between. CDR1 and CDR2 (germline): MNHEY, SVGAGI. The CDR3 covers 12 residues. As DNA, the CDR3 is TGTGCCAGCAGGTACACCCAGGGGGAGCTGTTTTTT. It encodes CASRYTQGELFF.

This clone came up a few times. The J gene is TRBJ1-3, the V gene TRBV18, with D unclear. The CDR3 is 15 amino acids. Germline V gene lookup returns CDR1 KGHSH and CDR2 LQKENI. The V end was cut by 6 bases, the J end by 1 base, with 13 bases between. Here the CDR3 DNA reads TGTGCCAGCTCTACAGTGCCCGTTTCTGGAAACACCATATATTTT. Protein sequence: CASSTVPVSGNTIYF.